This TCR beta chain appears in the sequencing data of a study of blood T cell repertoires in COVID-19. Across the study: The study drew acute and convalescent COVID-19 samples from the United States, Italy and Spain. Sources were T cells, B-cell-depleted T cells, or PBMCs; the material itself was cDNA or gDNA.

The CDR3 spans 12 residues. CDR1 is MGHDK and CDR2 is SYGVNS in the germline V gene. V gave up 2 bases and J gave up 5 bases, with 6 bases separating them. In the original processing: Reference gene primer amplification gave nucleated cell count estimates. Libraries were prepared by immunoSEQ multiplex PCR; TCRdb keeps only in-frame clonotypes and omits some of them. V, J and clone size are those of that table, while D and trimming were read from the DNA. The profile shows 150,000 to 200,000 clones, about 86% of them singletons. Sequencing was done on a sample of peripheral blood. V is TRBV25-1 and J is TRBJ1-2; no definite D call. The sequence derives from a woman aged 70-85 years with acute or convalescent COVID-19. In DNA form, the CDR3 reads TGTGCCAGCAGTGAACCCTTTTATGGCTACACCTTC. Protein sequence: CASSEPFYGYTF.